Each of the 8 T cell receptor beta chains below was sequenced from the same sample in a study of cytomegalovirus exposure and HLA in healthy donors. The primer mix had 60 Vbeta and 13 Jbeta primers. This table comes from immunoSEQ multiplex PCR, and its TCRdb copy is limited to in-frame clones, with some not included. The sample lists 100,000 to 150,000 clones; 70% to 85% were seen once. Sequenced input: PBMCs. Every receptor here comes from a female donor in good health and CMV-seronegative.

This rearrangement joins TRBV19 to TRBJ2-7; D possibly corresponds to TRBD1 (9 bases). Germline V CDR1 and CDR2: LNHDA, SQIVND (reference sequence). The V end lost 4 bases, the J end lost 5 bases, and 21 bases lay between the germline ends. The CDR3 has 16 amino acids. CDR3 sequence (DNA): TGTGCCAGTAGTAATCCGGGAGGGACAGGGTCGAACGAGCAGTACTTC. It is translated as CASSNPGGTGSNEQYF.

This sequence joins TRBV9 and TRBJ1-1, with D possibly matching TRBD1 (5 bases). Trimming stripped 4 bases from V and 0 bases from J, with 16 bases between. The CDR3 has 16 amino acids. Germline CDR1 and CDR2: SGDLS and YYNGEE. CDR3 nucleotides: TGTGCCAGCAGCCCTCAGACAGCCATATTGAACACTGAAGCTTTCTTT. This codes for CASSPQTAILNTEAFF.

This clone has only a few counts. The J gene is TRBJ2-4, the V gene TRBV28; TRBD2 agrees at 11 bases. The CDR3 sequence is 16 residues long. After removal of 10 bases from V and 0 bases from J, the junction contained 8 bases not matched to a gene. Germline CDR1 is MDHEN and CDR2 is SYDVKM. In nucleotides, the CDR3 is TGTGCCACCAGGGGACTAGCGGAATTAGCCAAAAACATTCAGTACTTC. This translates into CATRGLAELAKNIQYF.

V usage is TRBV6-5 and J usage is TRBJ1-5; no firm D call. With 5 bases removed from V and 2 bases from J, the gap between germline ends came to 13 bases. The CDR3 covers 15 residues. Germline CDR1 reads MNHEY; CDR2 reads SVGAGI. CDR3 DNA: TGTGCCAGCAGTCCGAGCGGTTTTGGCAATCAGCCCCAGCATTTT. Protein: CASSPSGFGNQPQHF.

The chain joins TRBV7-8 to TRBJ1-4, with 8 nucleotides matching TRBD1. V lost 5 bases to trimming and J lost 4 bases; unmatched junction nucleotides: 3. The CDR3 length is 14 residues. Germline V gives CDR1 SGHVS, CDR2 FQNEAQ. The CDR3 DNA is TGTGCCAGCAGCGTGACAGGGGATAATGAAAAACTGTTTTTT. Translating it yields CASSVTGDNEKLFF.

This CDR3 reads CASSSQRSSGGNQPQHF. The CDR3 DNA reads TGTGCCAGCAGTTCTCAACGCTCCTCGGGGGGCAATCAGCCCCAGCATTTT. The rearrangement joins TRBV28 to TRBJ1-5; D might be TRBD1 (5 bases). The CDR3 spans 17 residues. V was cut by 4 bases and J by 2 bases, with 18 bases left in between. Per the germline V gene, CDR1 is MDHEN and CDR2 is SYDVKM.

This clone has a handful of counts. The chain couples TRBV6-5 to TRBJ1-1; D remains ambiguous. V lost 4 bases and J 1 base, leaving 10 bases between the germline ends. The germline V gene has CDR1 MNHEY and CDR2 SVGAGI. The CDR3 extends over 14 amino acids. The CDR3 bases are TGTGCCAGCAGTTTTGGCATACCGAACACTGAAGCTTTCTTT. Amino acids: CASSFGIPNTEAFF.

Written as DNA, the CDR3 is TGTGCCAGCAGCTTAACGCCGACAATCGGTAGCTACACCTTC. Residues: CASSLTPTIGSYTF. The chain joins TRBV7-3 to TRBJ1-2; D gene uncertain. The V and J ends lost 0 bases and 9 bases respectively, with 14 bases between them. Germline CDR1 is SGHTA and CDR2 is FQGTGA. The CDR3 is 14 residues long. The full variable domain, completed using reference TRBV7-3 and TRBJ1-2, is GAGVSQTPSNKVTEKGKYVELRCDPISGHTALYWYRQSLGQGPEFLIYFQGTGAADDSGLPNDRFFAVRPEGSVSTLKIQRTERGDSAVYLCASSLTPTIGSYTFGSGTRLTVV.